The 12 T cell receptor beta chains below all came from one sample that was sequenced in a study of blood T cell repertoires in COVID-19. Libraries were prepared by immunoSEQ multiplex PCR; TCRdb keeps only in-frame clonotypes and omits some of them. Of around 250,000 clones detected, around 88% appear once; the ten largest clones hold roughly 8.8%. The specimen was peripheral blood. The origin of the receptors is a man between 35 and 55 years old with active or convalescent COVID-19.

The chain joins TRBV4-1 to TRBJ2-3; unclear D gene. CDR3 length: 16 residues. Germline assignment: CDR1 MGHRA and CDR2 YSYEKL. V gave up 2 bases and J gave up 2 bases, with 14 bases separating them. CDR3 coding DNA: TGCGCCAGCAGCCAATTCGGAGCAGAACCCACAGATACGCAGTATTTT. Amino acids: CASSQFGAEPTDTQYF.

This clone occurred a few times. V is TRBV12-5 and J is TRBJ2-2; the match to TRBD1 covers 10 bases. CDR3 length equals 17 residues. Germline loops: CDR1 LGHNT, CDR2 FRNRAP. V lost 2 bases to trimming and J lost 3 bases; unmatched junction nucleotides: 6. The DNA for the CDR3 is TGTGCTAGTGGTTTGACGATGGGACAGGGGTACACCGGGGAGCTGTTTTTT. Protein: CASGLTMGQGYTGELFF.

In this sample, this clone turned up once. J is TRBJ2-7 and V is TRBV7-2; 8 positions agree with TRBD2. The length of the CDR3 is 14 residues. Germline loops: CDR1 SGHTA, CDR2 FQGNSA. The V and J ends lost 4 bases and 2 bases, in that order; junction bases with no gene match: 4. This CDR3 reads CASSSAGGAYEQYF. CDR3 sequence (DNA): TGTGCCAGCAGCTCCGCGGGGGGCGCCTACGAGCAGTACTTC. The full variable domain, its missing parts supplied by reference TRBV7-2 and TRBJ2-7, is GAGVSQSPSNKVTEKGKDVELRCDPISGHTALYWYRQSLGQGLEFLIYFQGNSAPDKSGLPSDRFSAERTGGSVSTLTIQRTQQEDSAVYLCASSSAGGAYEQYFGPGTRLTVT.

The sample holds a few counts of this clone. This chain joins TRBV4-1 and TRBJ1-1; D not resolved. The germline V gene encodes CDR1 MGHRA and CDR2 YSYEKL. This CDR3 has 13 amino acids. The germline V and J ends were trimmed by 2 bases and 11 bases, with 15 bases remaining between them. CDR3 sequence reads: CASSQPSVGGAFF. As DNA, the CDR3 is TGCGCCAGCAGCCAACCTTCTGTGGGAGGTGCTTTCTTT.

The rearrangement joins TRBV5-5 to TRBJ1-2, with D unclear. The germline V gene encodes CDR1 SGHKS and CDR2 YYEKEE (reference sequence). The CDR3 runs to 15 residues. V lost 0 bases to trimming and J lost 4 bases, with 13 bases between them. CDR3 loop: CASSLGRPAGYGYTF. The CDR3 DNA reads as TGTGCCAGCAGCTTGGGGCGGCCCGCCGGCTATGGCTACACCTTC.

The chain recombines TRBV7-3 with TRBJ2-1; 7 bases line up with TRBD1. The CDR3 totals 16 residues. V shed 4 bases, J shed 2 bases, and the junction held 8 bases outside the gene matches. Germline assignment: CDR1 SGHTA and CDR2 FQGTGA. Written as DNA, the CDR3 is TGTGCCAGCAGCTCCACCGGGACAGCGGCCTACAATGAGCAGTTCTTC. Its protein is CASSSTGTAAYNEQFF. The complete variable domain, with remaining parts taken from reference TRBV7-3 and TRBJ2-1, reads GAGVSQTPSNKVTEKGKYVELRCDPISGHTALYWYRQSLGQGPEFLIYFQGTGAADDSGLPNDRFFAVRPEGSVSTLKIQRTERGDSAVYLCASSSTGTAAYNEQFFGPGTRLTVL.

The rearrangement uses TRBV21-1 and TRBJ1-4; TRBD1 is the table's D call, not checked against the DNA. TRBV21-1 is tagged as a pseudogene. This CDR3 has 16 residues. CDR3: CASSNGPGGAYEKLFF. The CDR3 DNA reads TGTGCCAGCAGCAATGGTCCAGGGGGCGCGTATGAAAAACTGTTTTTT.

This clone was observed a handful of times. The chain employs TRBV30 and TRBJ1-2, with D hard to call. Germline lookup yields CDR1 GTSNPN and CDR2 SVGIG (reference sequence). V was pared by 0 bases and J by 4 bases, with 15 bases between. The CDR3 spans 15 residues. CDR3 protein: CAWSVKSEIIYGYTF. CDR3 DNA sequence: TGTGCCTGGAGTGTTAAGTCAGAAATCATCTATGGCTACACCTTC.

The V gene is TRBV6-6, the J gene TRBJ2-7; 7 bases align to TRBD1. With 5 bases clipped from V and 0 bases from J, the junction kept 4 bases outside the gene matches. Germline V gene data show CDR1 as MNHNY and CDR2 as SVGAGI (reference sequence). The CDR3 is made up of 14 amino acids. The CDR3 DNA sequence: TGTGCCAGCAGTCAAGACAGGGACTCCTACGAGCAGTACTTC. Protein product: CASSQDRDSYEQYF.

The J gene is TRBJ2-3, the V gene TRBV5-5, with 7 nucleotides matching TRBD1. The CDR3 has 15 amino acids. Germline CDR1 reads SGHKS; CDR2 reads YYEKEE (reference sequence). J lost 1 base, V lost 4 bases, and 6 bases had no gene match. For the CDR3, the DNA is TGTGCCAGCAGCGACTACAGGGGTGGCACAGATACGCAGTATTTT. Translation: CASSDYRGGTDTQYF.

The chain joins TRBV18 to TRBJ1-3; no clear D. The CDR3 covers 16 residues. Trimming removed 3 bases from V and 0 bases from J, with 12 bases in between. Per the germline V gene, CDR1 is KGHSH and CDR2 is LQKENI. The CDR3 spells CASSPSVELSGNTIYF. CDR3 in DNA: TGTGCCAGCTCACCCTCAGTGGAGCTCTCTGGAAACACCATATATTTT.

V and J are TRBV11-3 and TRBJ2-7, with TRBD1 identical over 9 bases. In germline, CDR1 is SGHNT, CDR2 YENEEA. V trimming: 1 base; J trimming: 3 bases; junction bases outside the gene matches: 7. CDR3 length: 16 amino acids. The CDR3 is CASSLGGQGINYEQYF. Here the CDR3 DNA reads TGTGCCAGCAGCTTAGGGGGACAGGGTATCAACTACGAGCAGTACTTC.